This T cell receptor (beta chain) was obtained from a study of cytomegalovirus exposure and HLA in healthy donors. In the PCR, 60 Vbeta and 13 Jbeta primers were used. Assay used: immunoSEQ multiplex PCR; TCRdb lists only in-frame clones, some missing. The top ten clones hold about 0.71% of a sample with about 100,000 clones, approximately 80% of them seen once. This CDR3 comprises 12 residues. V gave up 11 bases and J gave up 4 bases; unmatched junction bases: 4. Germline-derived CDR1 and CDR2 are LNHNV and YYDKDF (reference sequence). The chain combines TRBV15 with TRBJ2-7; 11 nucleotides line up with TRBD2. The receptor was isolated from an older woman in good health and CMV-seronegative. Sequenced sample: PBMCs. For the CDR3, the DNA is TGTGCCGTCGGGACTAGCGGTTACGAGCAGTACTTC. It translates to CAVGTSGYEQYF.